This T cell receptor beta chain was retrieved from a study of T cell responses to AZD1222 COVID-19 vaccine. Study-wide results and limits: Seropositive AZD1222 recipients at baseline numbered only five to seven. A mostly white British donor set with more females was recruited, and clonal diversity was possibly underestimated. Spike-specific TCR breadth rose after two AZD1222 doses, and depth rose as well. Repertoire sampling was restricted to post-peak T cell response timepoints.

Comment on this clone: Its target is unknown.

The method was immunoSEQ multiplex PCR; TCRdb's version includes in-frame clones alone and lacks a portion of them. The table includes some 90,000 clones, less than 90% detected once. The germline V and J ends were trimmed by 1 base and 2 bases, with 7 bases remaining between them. Per the germline V gene, CDR1 is LGHDT and CDR2 is YNNKEL (reference sequence). The length of the CDR3 is 14 residues. The sample here was peripheral blood, taken 28 days after the second AZD1222 dose. J is TRBJ2-3 and V is TRBV3-1 (or the pseudogene TRBV3-2), with D unclear. This sequence originates from an adult who received the AZD1222 COVID-19 vaccine. The CDR3 sequence: CASSQGRTTDTQYF. The CDR3 DNA follows: TGTGCCAGCAGCCAAGGCAGGACCACAGATACGCAGTATTTT.